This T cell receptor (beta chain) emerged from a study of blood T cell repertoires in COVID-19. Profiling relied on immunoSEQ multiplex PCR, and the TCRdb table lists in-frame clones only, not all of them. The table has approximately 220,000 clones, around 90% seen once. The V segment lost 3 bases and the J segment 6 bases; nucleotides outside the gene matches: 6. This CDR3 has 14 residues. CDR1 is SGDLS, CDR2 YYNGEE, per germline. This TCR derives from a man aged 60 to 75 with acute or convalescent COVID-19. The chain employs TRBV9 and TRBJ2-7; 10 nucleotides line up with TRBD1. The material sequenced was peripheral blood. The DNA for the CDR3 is TGTGCCAGCAGCGAGCGACAGGGGGCAACCGAGCAGTACTTC. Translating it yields CASSERQGATEQYF.